A selection of T cell receptor beta chains follows, all from one sample in a study of PD-1 blockade in mismatch repair-deficient tumors. Sequencing used immunoSEQ multiplex PCR; TCRdb keeps in-frame clones, though not all of them. The sample holds roughly 70,000 clones; 70% to 85% are singletons and the top ten take 4.5% to 6.5%. This specimen was peripheral blood, taken 2 weeks after starting pembrolizumab. These receptors all come from an adult with mismatch repair-deficient cancer. Each CDR3 is given with its conserved first and last residue. A D gene is named only where the DNA matches it firmly. Clone size appears in some rows only: once, few, many, or a class for an expanded clone.

v_gene	abundance	d_gene	j_gene	CDR3aa	CDR3nt
TRBV5-1	-	TRBD1	TRBJ2-7	CASSLAGTGVREQYF	TGCGCCAGCAGCTTGGCCGGGACAGGGGTTCGTGAGCAGTACTTC
TRBV29-1	few	-	TRBJ1-1	CSVKQEYLRF	TGCAGCGTTAAACAGGAGTACTTGCGTTTT
TRBV19	-	-	TRBJ2-7	CASSIVDLHEQYF	TGTGCCAGTAGTATAGTAGACCTCCACGAGCAGTACTTC
TRBV7-3	-	TRBD1	TRBJ2-5	CASSPNRGETQYF	TGTGCCAGCAGCCCAAACAGGGGGGAGACCCAGTACTTC
TRBV5-1	-	-	TRBJ2-5	CASTFGSQETQYF	TGCGCCAGCACGTTTGGTAGCCAAGAGACCCAGTACTTC
TRBV7-2	-	TRBD2	TRBJ2-1	CASSYPGSGRLYNEQFF	TGTGCCAGCAGCTACCCGGGAAGCGGGAGGCTTTACAATGAGCAGTTCTTC
TRBV4-2	few	TRBD2	TRBJ2-5	CASSPKPGLAEETQYF	TGTGCCAGCAGCCCTAAACCGGGACTAGCGGAAGAGACCCAGTACTTC
TRBV5-6	-	TRBD1	TRBJ2-5	CASSFGQVVETQYF	TGTGCCAGCAGCTTTGGACAGGTTGTAGAGACCCAGTACTTC
TRBV7-2	once	-	TRBJ2-1	CASSLAPSSYNEQFF	TGTGCCAGCAGCTTAGCCCCGAGCTCCTACAATGAGCAGTTCTTC
TRBV7-2	-	-	TRBJ2-2	CASSLSEGGSRYTGELFF	TGTGCCAGCAGCTTATCTGAAGGAGGCTCCCGATACACCGGGGAGCTGTTTTTT
TRBV13	-	-	TRBJ2-6	CASSFGTGANVLTF	TGTGCCAGCAGCTTCGGGACTGGGGCCAACGTCCTGACTTTC
TRBV7-2	-	-	TRBJ2-5	CASSRLGQNQETQYF	TGTGCCAGCAGTCGACTAGGCCAGAATCAAGAGACCCAGTACTTC
TRBV5-4	-	TRBD1	TRBJ1-1	CASTERDRKNTEAFF	TGTGCCAGCACCGAAAGGGACAGAAAGAACACTGAAGCTTTCTTT
TRBV5-1	-	TRBD1	TRBJ2-2	CASKGTGNTGELFF	TGCGCCAGCAAAGGGACAGGGAACACCGGGGAGCTGTTTTTT
TRBV11-1	-	-	TRBJ2-1	CASSFLRAANEQFF	TGTGCCAGCAGCTTTCTACGGGCAGCGAATGAGCAGTTCTTC
TRBV6-5	-	TRBD2	TRBJ2-1	CASRLETSGRVEQFF	TGTGCCAGCAGGCTGGAGACTAGCGGGAGGGTTGAGCAGTTCTTC
TRBV6-1	-	-	TRBJ2-6	CACPASSGANVLTF	TGTGCCTGCCCCGCTAGCTCTGGGGCCAACGTCCTGACTTTC
TRBV6-5	-	-	TRBJ1-2	CASSDSTVNYGYTF	TGTGCCAGCAGTGACTCTACAGTGAACTATGGCTACACCTTC
TRBV4-2	-	-	TRBJ1-2	CASSQDPDLRNGGYTF	TGTGCCAGCAGCCAAGATCCAGACCTACGGAATGGGGGCTACACCTTC
TRBV5-4	-	-	TRBJ2-2	CASSPTTGELFF	TGTGCCAGCAGCCCGACAACCGGGGAGCTGTTTTTT
TRBV6-1	-	-	TRBJ2-1	CASRHLGSSYNEQFF	TGTGCCAGCCGCCACTTGGGCTCCTCCTACAATGAGCAGTTCTTC
TRBV20-1	-	-	TRBJ2-7	CSARVGYEQYF	TGCAGTGCTAGGGTCGGATACGAGCAGTACTTC
TRBV18	-	TRBD1	TRBJ2-7	CASSIGTASYEQYF	TGTGCCAGCTCAATTGGGACAGCCTCCTACGAGCAGTACTTC
TRBV11-3	-	-	TRBJ2-3	CASSLGGDTQYF	TGTGCCAGCAGCCTAGGGGGAGATACGCAGTATTTT
TRBV28	-	-	TRBJ2-5	CASSFPAGQDYQETQYF	TGTGCCAGCAGTTTCCCGGCAGGACAGGACTATCAAGAGACCCAGTACTTC
TRBV11-2	-	TRBD2	TRBJ2-2	CASSHASGRVTGELFF	TGTGCCAGCAGCCATGCTAGCGGGAGGGTTACCGGGGAGCTGTTTTTT
TRBV21-1	once	-	TRBJ1-5	CASSRKGGSQPQHF	TGTGCCAGCAGCAGAAAAGGGGGCTCTCAGCCCCAGCATTTT
TRBV4-2	-	TRBD1	TRBJ1-2	CASSLAGQGAIYGYTF	TGTGCCAGCAGCTTGGCCGGGCAGGGGGCTATCTATGGCTACACCTTC
TRBV6-5	-	TRBD1	TRBJ2-1	CASRIGTVEQFF	TGTGCCAGCAGGATCGGGACAGTTGAGCAGTTCTTC
TRBV2	-	-	TRBJ2-2	CASSETRATGELFF	TGTGCCAGCAGCGAGACGCGGGCCACCGGGGAGCTGTTTTTT
TRBV19	few	-	TRBJ1-1	CASSTTGNTEAFF	TGTGCCAGTAGTACGACAGGGAACACTGAAGCTTTCTTT
TRBV7-2	-	TRBD2	TRBJ2-3	CASSHGWTSGGDTQYF	TGTGCCAGCAGCCACGGATGGACTAGCGGCGGGGATACGCAGTATTTT
TRBV9	-	TRBD1	TRBJ2-3	CASSVGTGGSIGTDTQYF	TGTGCCAGCAGCGTGGGGACAGGCGGCAGCATTGGCACAGATACGCAGTATTTT
TRBV2	-	-	TRBJ2-7	CASVVYPYEQYF	TGTGCCAGCGTGGTCTATCCCTACGAGCAGTACTTC
TRBV4-3	few	-	TRBJ2-1	CASSQETPQGMFF	TGCGCCAGCAGCCAAGAAACGCCCCAGGGAATGTTCTTC